This T cell receptor (beta chain) came from a study of blood T cell repertoires in COVID-19. This clone occurred a few times. Per the original methods: Amplifying reference gene primers gave estimates of nucleated cell counts. Repertoires were generated with immunoSEQ multiplex PCR, while TCRdb's copy carries only in-frame clones and drops some. D and trimming come from the DNA, and the V and J calls and clone size come from that table. The sample lists hundreds of thousands of clones, 88% occurring once. Germline CDR1 reads SGHDT; CDR2 reads YYEEEE. The germline V and J ends were trimmed by 0 bases and 3 bases, with 9 bases remaining between them. The CDR3 covers 15 residues.

Sequencing was done on a sample of peripheral blood. The chain carries TRBV5-6 and TRBJ1-4, with D unclear. This receptor was identified in a middle-aged man with acute or convalescent COVID-19. DNA for the CDR3: TGTGCCAGCAGCTTGGTAGGCGGGGCTAATGAAAAACTGTTTTTT. This translates into CASSLVGGANEKLFF.